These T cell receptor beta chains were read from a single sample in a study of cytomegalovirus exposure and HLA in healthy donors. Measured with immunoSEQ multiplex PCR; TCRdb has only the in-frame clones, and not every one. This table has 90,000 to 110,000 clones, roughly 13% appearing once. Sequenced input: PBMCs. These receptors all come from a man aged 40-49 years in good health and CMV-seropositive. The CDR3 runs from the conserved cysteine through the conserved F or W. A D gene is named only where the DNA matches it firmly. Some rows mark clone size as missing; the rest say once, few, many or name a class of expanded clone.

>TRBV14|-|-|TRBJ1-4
TGTGCCAGCTCCCGGGGTCTCAATGAAAAACTGTTTTTT
CASSRGLNEKLFF
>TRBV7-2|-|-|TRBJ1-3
TGTGCCAGCAGCTTATCTCCGGGGGCTGGAAACACCATATATTTT
CASSLSPGAGNTIYF
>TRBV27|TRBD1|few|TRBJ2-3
TGTGCCAGCGGCCTCGGGGTTATGACAGGGGTATTATCGGATACGCAGTATTTT
CASGLGVMTGVLSDTQYF
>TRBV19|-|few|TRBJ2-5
TGTGCCAGTAGTGACCCAAAGACAGGGAGGAAGACCCAGTACTTC
CASSDPKTGRKTQYF
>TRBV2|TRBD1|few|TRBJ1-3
TGTGCCAGCAGTGATCCCAGGGGGGGAAACACCATATATTTT
CASSDPRGGNTIYF
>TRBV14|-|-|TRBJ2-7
TGTGCCAGCAGCCCTCTAGCGTCCCGCTACGAGCAGTACTTC
CASSPLASRYEQYF
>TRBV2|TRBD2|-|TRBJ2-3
TGTGCCAGCAGTGTCGGACTAGCTGGTTACACAGATACGCAGTATTTT
CASSVGLAGYTDTQYF
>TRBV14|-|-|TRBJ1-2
TGTGCCAGCAGCATAGACAGCTATGGCTACACCTTC
CASSIDSYGYTF
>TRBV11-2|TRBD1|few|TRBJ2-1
TGTGCCAGCAGCACAGGGGATCCCATGGGGGAGCAGTTCTTC
CASSTGDPMGEQFF
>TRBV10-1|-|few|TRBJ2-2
TGCGCCAGCAGTGATGGCTTTGGGGAGCTGTTTTTT
CASSDGFGELFF
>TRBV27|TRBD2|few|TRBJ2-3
TGTGCCAGCAGCAGACTAGCGGAATATACGCAGTATTTT
CASSRLAEYTQYF
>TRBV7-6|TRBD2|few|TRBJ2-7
TGTGCCAGCAGCGCCCTAGCGGGAGGGCATTCCCCCTCATCGGGCCACGAGCAGTACTTC
CASSALAGGHSPSSGHEQYF
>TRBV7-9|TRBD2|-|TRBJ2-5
TGTGCCAGCAGCTTAGCTAGCGGGACCGGAGGGGAGACCCAGTACTTC
CASSLASGTGGETQYF
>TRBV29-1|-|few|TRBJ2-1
TGCAGCGTAACAGCCCCACTGACAGGGAGCCCAGCGGGAGAGATAAATGAGCAGTTCTTC
CSVTAPLTGSPAGEINEQFF
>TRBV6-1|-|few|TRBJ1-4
TGTGCCAGCAGTGAAACCGGGGTTGAGAATGAAAAACTGTTTTTT
CASSETGVENEKLFF
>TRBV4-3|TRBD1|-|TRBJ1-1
TGCGCCAGCAGCCGAGGACAGGGGCTTGCGTGGAACACTGAAGCTTTCTTT
CASSRGQGLAWNTEAFF
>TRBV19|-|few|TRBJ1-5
TGTGCCAGTCTCGACAGATATAGCAATCAGCCCCAGCATTTT
CASLDRYSNQPQHF
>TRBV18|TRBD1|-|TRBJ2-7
TGTGCCAGCTCGCCCGGACAGGCCTCCTACGAGCAGTACTTC
CASSPGQASYEQYF
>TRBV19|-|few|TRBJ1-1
TGTGCCAGTAGTAGTGGACTCTTAACTGAAGCTTTCTTT
CASSSGLLTEAFF
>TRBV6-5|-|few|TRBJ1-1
TGTGCAAGCAGTCTATGGGGCAGGGAAGCTTTCTTT
CASSLWGREAFF
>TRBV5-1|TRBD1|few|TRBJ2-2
TGCGCCAGCAGCTTGGGGTGGACAGGGGGTTCCGGGGAGCTGTTTTTT
CASSLGWTGGSGELFF
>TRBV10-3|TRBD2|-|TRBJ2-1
TGTGCCATCAGTGACGGGACTAGCGGGATTAATGAGCAGTTCTTC
CAISDGTSGINEQFF
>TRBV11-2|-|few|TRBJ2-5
TGTGCCAGCAGCTTCGCGGCTAGCGTGGAGACCCAGTACTTC
CASSFAASVETQYF
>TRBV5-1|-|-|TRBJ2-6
TGCGCCAGCAGCTTGGTATCGGGGTTCTCTGGGGCCAACGTCCTGACTTTC
CASSLVSGFSGANVLTF
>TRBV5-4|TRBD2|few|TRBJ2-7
TGTGCCAGCAGCGCTGGGACTAGCGGGAGGAGCTCCTACGAGCAGTACTTC
CASSAGTSGRSSYEQYF
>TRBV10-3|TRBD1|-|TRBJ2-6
TGTGCCATCAGTGATGAGGCAGGGGGCGGTGGGGCCAACGTCCTGACTTTC
CAISDEAGGGGANVLTF
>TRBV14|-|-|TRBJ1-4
TGTGCCAGCAGCCGCATACTAAGGGGTGGTGAAAAACTGTTTTTT
CASSRILRGGEKLFF
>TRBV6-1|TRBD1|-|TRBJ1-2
TGTGCCAGCAGCCGGGACAGGGGCTTCGGCGGCTACACCTTC
CASSRDRGFGGYTF
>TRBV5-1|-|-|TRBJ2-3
TGCGCCAGCAGCTTGGGCAGGGAAACAGATACGCAGTATTTT
CASSLGRETDTQYF
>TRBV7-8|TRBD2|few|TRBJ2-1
TGTGCCAGCAGCTTAGGGCGGGAGAAAGAGCAGTTCTTC
CASSLGREKEQFF
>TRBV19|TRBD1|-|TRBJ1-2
TGTGCCAGTAGTGTGGACAGGGACTCTGGCTACACCTTC
CASSVDRDSGYTF
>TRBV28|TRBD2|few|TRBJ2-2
TGTGCCAGCAGTTTTCTTCAAACCGGTTTAGAGCGGGAGGGCCGGACCGGGGAGCTGTTTTTT
CASSFLQTGLEREGRTGELFF
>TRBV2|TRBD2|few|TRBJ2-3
TGTGCCAGCAGTGAAAGCGGCCCTGCGGGAGCTACGCAGTATTTT
CASSESGPAGATQYF
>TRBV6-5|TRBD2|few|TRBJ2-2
TGTGCCAGCAGTTGGCTAGCGGGGACCGGGGAGCTGTTTTTT
CASSWLAGTGELFF
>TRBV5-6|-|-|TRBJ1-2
TGTGCCAGCAGCATACAGGGTGCTCGCTATGGCTACACCTTC
CASSIQGARYGYTF
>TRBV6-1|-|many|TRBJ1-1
TGTGCCAGCATTCGGAACACTGAAGCTTTCTTT
CASIRNTEAFF
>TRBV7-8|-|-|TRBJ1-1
TGTGCCAGCAAGCAGGGCCGCGCCTTGAGGTACACTGAAGCTTTCTTT
CASKQGRALRYTEAFF
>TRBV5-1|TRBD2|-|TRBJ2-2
TGCGCCAGCAGCTTCGGGACTATCGGTATGAACACCGGGGAGCTGTTTTTT
CASSFGTIGMNTGELFF
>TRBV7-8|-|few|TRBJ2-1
TGTGCCAGCAGCTTAGCCAGCGGACGCTACAATGAGCAGTTCTTC
CASSLASGRYNEQFF